These 27 T cell receptor beta chains were sequenced from one sample in a study of T cell responses to AZD1222 COVID-19 vaccine. Measured with immunoSEQ multiplex PCR; TCRdb has only the in-frame clones, and not every one. The sample has roughly 98,000 clones; about nine tenths are singletons. Sequenced here: peripheral blood, sampled 28 days after the second AZD1222 dose. These receptors all stem from an adult who received the AZD1222 COVID-19 vaccine.

By share, this clone ranks as medium-sized. This chain links TRBV14 with TRBJ2-7, with D unresolved. The CDR3 has 13 residues. Germline V gives CDR1 SGHDN, CDR2 FVKESK. V was cut by 4 bases and J by 5 bases, with 12 bases left in between. CDR3 nucleotide sequence: TGTGCCAGCAGCCGATCTGGGGTTAACGAGCAGTACTTC. As protein: CASSRSGVNEQYF.

This sequence joins TRBV7-8 and TRBJ1-1; TRBD1 matches at 9 bases. CDR1 is SGHVS, CDR2 FQNEAQ, per germline. Germline trimming cut 4 bases from V and 4 bases from J; bases unmatched to any gene: 4. The CDR3 covers 14 residues. The CDR3, as DNA: TGTGCCAGCAGCTCCGACAGGGGGGGCACTGAAGCTTTCTTT. Translation: CASSSDRGGTEAFF.

The J gene is TRBJ2-2, the V gene TRBV14, with 12 bases that match TRBD2. V lost 4 bases, J lost 6 bases, and 3 bases stayed unmatched. The length of the CDR3 is 15 residues. Germline assignment: CDR1 SGHDN and CDR2 FVKESK. Here the CDR3 DNA reads TGTGCCAGCAGCCCGAGACTAGCGGGAGCCGGGGAGCTGTTTTTT. Its protein product is CASSPRLAGAGELFF. Drawing the rest from reference TRBV14 and TRBJ2-2, the complete variable domain is EAGVTQFPSHSVIEKGQTVTLRCDPISGHDNLYWYRRVMGKEIKFLLHFVKESKQDESGMPNNRFLAERTGGTYSTLKVQPAELEDSGVYFCASSPRLAGAGELFFGEGSRLTVL.

CDR3 region: CASSPPRGGSYEQYF. The CDR3 DNA sequence: TGTGCCAGCAGCCCACCCCGGGGGGGTTCCTACGAGCAGTACTTC. The gene calls are TRBV7-9 and TRBJ2-7, with 8 bases aligning to TRBD2. V lost 5 bases and J lost 1; bases outside the gene matches: 7. In germline, CDR1 is SEHNR, CDR2 FQNEAQ (reference sequence). The CDR3 is made up of 15 amino acids.

The rearrangement uses TRBV7-2 and TRBJ2-3, with 12 bases matching TRBD2. CDR1 is SGHTA and CDR2 is FQGNSA in the germline V gene. This CDR3 is built from 16 residues. V was clipped by 5 bases and J by 4 bases; unmatched bases: 7. CDR3 in DNA: TGTGCCAGCAGCCTACGACTAGCGGGAGTCCCAGATACGCAGTATTTT. Its protein product is CASSLRLAGVPDTQYF.

This chain links TRBV6-5 with TRBJ2-4; 9 nucleotides align to TRBD2. CDR1 is MNHEY, CDR2 SVGAGI, per germline. CDR3 length equals 16 residues. V trimming: 2 bases; J trimming: 8 bases; junction bases outside the gene matches: 10. CDR3 residues: CASSYTGGRGAHIQYF. In DNA, the CDR3 is TGTGCCAGCAGTTACACGGGCGGGAGGGGCGCCCACATTCAGTACTTC.

The chain combines TRBV28 with TRBJ2-3, with D possibly being TRBD2 (6 bases). Germline CDR1 MDHEN, CDR2 SYDVKM. This CDR3 contains 16 residues. V lost 4 bases and J 3 bases, leaving 17 bases between the germline ends. In nucleotides, the CDR3 is TGTGCCAGCAGTTCTAGGGCGGGAAGCGGGACAGATACGCAGTATTTT. Its translation: CASSSRAGSGTDTQYF. Together with reference TRBV28 and TRBJ2-3, the CDR3 gives the full variable domain: DVKVTQSSRYLVKRTGEKVFLECVQDMDHENMFWYRQDPGLGLRLIYFSYDVKMKEKGDIPEGYSVSREKKERFSLILESASTNQTSMYLCASSSRAGSGTDTQYFGPGTRLTVL.

The genes are TRBV5-1 and TRBJ1-2; D remains ambiguous. V lost 4 bases, J lost 4 bases, and 20 bases lay in between. CDR3 size: 16 residues. Per germline, CDR1 SGHRS and CDR2 YFSETQ. The CDR3, as DNA: TGCGCCAGCAGCGCGGGTCCATCCCGAGAATCCTATGGCTACACCTTC. Translating gives CASSAGPSRESYGYTF. Filled out from reference TRBV5-1 and TRBJ1-2, the complete variable domain reads KAGVTQTPRYLIKTRGQQVTLSCSPISGHRSVSWYQQTPGQGLQFLFEYFSETQRNKGNFPGRFSGRQFSNSRSEMNVSTLELGDSALYLCASSAGPSRESYGYTFGSGTRLTVV.

The chain uses TRBV5-1 and TRBJ2-3; D gene unclear. The CDR3 runs 14 residues. Germline loops: CDR1 SGHRS, CDR2 YFSETQ. V dropped 0 bases and J dropped 3 bases, with 8 bases sitting between them. CDR3 residues: CASSLGFDTDTQYF. DNA of the CDR3: TGCGCCAGCAGCTTGGGCTTCGATACAGATACGCAGTATTTT.

This rearrangement joins TRBV5-1 to TRBJ2-3; D not resolved. This CDR3 has 15 amino acids. Germline assignment: CDR1 SGHRS and CDR2 YFSETQ. V gave up 3 bases and J gave up 3 bases, with 14 bases separating them. The CDR3 sequence: CASSWEPPRTDTQYF. The CDR3 DNA sequence: TGCGCCAGCAGCTGGGAACCCCCACGAACAGATACGCAGTATTTT.

This sequence joins TRBV29-1 and TRBJ2-5; D is unresolved. The germline CDR1 and CDR2 sequences are SQVTM and ANQGSEA. V was shortened by 4 bases and J by 2 bases, with 11 bases between the two germline ends. The CDR3 is 13 residues long. Written as DNA, the CDR3 is TGCAGCGTTGTTCGGCAGCCTCAAGAGACCCAGTACTTC. Translation: CSVVRQPQETQYF.

J is TRBJ1-5 and V is TRBV28, with D possibly being TRBD1 (6 bases). Germline CDR1 is MDHEN and CDR2 is SYDVKM. There are 17 residues in the CDR3. V lost 3 bases and J 0 bases, leaving 15 bases between the germline ends. As DNA, the CDR3 is TGTGCCAGCAGTTTTACAGGGAGTTTGGATAGCAATCAGCCCCAGCATTTT. Its protein product is CASSFTGSLDSNQPQHF.

This clone has just a few counts. V gene TRBV4-1 combines with J gene TRBJ2-1; 7 bases match TRBD2. This CDR3 contains 17 residues. V gave up 4 bases and J gave up 2 bases; unmatched junction bases: 11. Germline CDR1 reads MGHRA; CDR2 reads YSYEKL. CDR3 DNA sequence: TGCGCCAGCAGCCGCTCCCCAACTAGCGTAACCTACAATGAGCAGTTCTTC. Encoded protein: CASSRSPTSVTYNEQFF.

This clone was seen more than once but under ten times. The junction differs from germline at one of its ends, possibly a read error. CDR3 DNA sequence: TGTGCCAGCAGTCACTCAACAGTTACCTACGAGCAGTACTTC. It yields the protein CASSHSTVTYEQYF. This chain joins TRBV6-6 and TRBJ2-7; D not certain. Per germline, CDR1 MNHNY and CDR2 SVGAGI (reference sequence). CDR3 length equals 14 residues.

The V gene is TRBV9, the J gene TRBJ2-1; 8 bases map to TRBD2. Germline lookup yields CDR1 SGDLS and CDR2 YYNGEE. V trimming: 1 base; J trimming: 3 bases; junction bases outside the gene matches: 3. This CDR3 spans 15 amino acids. The chain's CDR3 is CASSVTGTSYNEQFF. The CDR3 nucleotides read TGTGCCAGCAGCGTAACCGGGACTAGCTACAATGAGCAGTTCTTC.

CDR3 nucleotide sequence: TGTGCCGGGGGGCAAGCAATTGAGCAGTTCTTC. Protein sequence: CAGGQAIEQFF. The chain couples TRBV30 to TRBJ2-1, with D perhaps given as TRBD1 or TRBD2 (6 bases each). Germline lookup yields CDR1 GTSNPN and CDR2 SVGIG (reference sequence). The length of the CDR3 is 11 residues. The V and J ends lost 8 bases and 9 bases respectively, with 14 bases between them.

This clone showed up just a few times. This chain links TRBV3-1 (or the pseudogene TRBV3-2) with TRBJ2-7, with 12 bases identical to TRBD1. The CDR3 contains 15 residues. CDR1 and CDR2 from the germline V gene are LGHDT and YNNKEL (reference sequence). The ends lost 2 bases at V and 9 bases at J; junction bases unmatched: 8. The CDR3 sequence is CASSQIGTGGARQYF. In DNA, the CDR3 is TGTGCCAGCAGCCAAATAGGGACAGGGGGCGCGAGGCAGTACTTC.

V usage is TRBV30 and J usage is TRBJ1-4; tentative D call: TRBD1 (5 bases). CDR1 and CDR2 from the germline V gene are GTSNPN and SVGIG (reference sequence). The CDR3 is 14 amino acids. V was pared by 4 bases and J by 7 bases, with 16 bases between. DNA of the CDR3: TGTGCCTGGAAATTGGCTGGGACGGGTGAAAAACTGTTTTTT. It specifies CAWKLAGTGEKLFF.

The gene calls are TRBV5-6 and TRBJ2-4; TRBD1 is a possible D gene (5 bases). The CDR3 loop spans 15 amino acids. V was shortened by 1 base and J by 0 bases, with 8 bases between the two germline ends. The germline CDR1 and CDR2 sequences are SGHDT and YYEEEE. The CDR3 nucleotides read TGTGCCAGCAGCTTGTGGGGCGAAGCCAAAAACATTCAGTACTTC. Protein: CASSLWGEAKNIQYF. Looking up the rest from reference TRBV5-6 and TRBJ2-4 gives the full variable domain: DAGVTQSPTHLIKTRGQQVTLRCSPKSGHDTVSWYQQALGQGPQFIFQYYEEEERQRGNFPDRFSGHQFPNYSSELNVNALLLGDSALYLCASSLWGEAKNIQYFGAGTRLSVL.

The chain employs TRBV27 and TRBJ2-7; the D gene is possibly TRBD2 (6 bases). Germline-derived CDR1 and CDR2 are MNHEY and SMNVEV (reference sequence). With 6 bases removed from V and 4 bases from J, the gap between germline ends came to 19 bases. CDR3 length: 15 residues. This CDR3 is CASSVVGQGGYEQYF. CDR3 coding DNA: TGTGCCAGCAGCGTGGTAGGGCAGGGAGGTTACGAGCAGTACTTC.

This clone was recorded once. The CDR3 here is CASQSGTSGRGYNEQFF. CDR3 bases: TGTGCCAGCCAATCCGGGACTAGCGGGAGAGGGTACAATGAGCAGTTCTTC. This chain connects TRBV18 to TRBJ2-1; 14 bases align to TRBD2. V lost 8 bases to trimming and J lost 4 bases; unmatched junction nucleotides: 10. The length of the CDR3 is 17 residues. The V gene's germline CDR1 is KGHSH and CDR2 LQKENI.

This rearrangement joins TRBV9 to TRBJ2-1; 8 bases agree with TRBD2. The trim removed 0 bases at V and 2 bases at J, leaving 4 bases unmatched. This CDR3 comprises 16 residues. In germline, CDR1 is SGDLS, CDR2 YYNGEE. CDR3 sequence: CASSVGHSGTYNEQFF. CDR3 coding DNA: TGTGCCAGCAGCGTAGGACATAGCGGGACCTACAATGAGCAGTTCTTC.

The chain employs TRBV6-5 and TRBJ2-7; no clear D. Germline CDR1 reads MNHEY; CDR2 reads SVGAGI. V gave up 0 bases and J gave up 3 bases, with 12 bases separating them. The CDR3 covers 15 residues. CDR3 residues: CASSYSRRKDYEQYF. Written as DNA, the CDR3 is TGTGCCAGCAGTTACTCTAGGAGAAAGGACTACGAGCAGTACTTC.

The chain carries TRBV24-1 and TRBJ2-5, with TRBD2 matching over 8 bases. The CDR3 consists of 16 residues. The J segment lost 5 bases and the V segment lost 5 bases, leaving 12 bases of the junction unmatched. CDR1 KGHDR and CDR2 SFDVKD come from the germline V gene. CDR3 amino acids: CATSVSSGSGEETQYF. In DNA, the CDR3 is TGTGCCACCAGTGTCTCAAGCGGGAGCGGGGAGGAGACCCAGTACTTC.

The J gene is TRBJ1-2, the V gene TRBV28; 9 bases align to TRBD1. CDR3 length: 15 residues. V was pared by 5 bases and J by 3 bases, with 7 bases of the junction left unmatched. Germline assignment: CDR1 MDHEN and CDR2 SYDVKM. Written as DNA, the CDR3 is TGTGCCAGCAGTCCCTGGACAGGGGTGCACTATGGCTACACCTTC. This translates into CASSPWTGVHYGYTF.

The chain joins TRBV11-2 to TRBJ2-1; 10 bases align to TRBD2. This CDR3 is built from 15 residues. CDR1 SGHAT and CDR2 FQNNGV come from the germline V gene. J lost 2 bases, V lost 4 bases, and 2 bases had no gene match. Written as DNA, the CDR3 is TGTGCCAGCAGCTATAGCGGGAGGCCCTACAATGAGCAGTTCTTC. Its translation: CASSYSGRPYNEQFF.

V gene TRBV5-5 combines with J gene TRBJ1-5, with no clear D. V lost 4 bases to trimming and J lost 7 bases, with 9 bases between them. Germline assignment: CDR1 SGHKS and CDR2 YYEKEE (reference sequence). This CDR3 is 12 amino acids long. This CDR3 reads CASSPDGQPQHF. The CDR3 nucleotides are TGTGCCAGCAGCCCTGATGGGCAGCCCCAGCATTTT. Full variable domain (missing parts from reference TRBV5-5 and TRBJ1-5): DAGVTQSPTHLIKTRGQQVTLRCSPISGHKSVSWYQQVLGQGPQFIFQYYEKEERGRGNFPDRFSARQFPNYSSELNVNALLLGDSALYLCASSPDGQPQHFGDGTRLSIL.